In this sample, the clone carrying this T cell receptor beta chain turned up many times. Authors' analysis steps: For nucleated cells, counts were estimated from reference gene primer amplification. Here immunoSEQ multiplex PCR was the method, and the copy in TCRdb shows in-frame clones only, minus some. V and J calls plus clone size are reproduced from that table; the DNA served to infer D and trimming. The sample holds hundreds of thousands of clones, 75% to 90% seen once. The germline gives CDR1 MNHEY, CDR2 SVGAGI. V lost 7 bases and J 4 bases, leaving 16 bases between the germline ends. The length of the CDR3 is 14 residues. The sample is drawn from a study of blood T cell repertoires in COVID-19. The overall study: Acute and convalescent COVID-19 specimens originated in the United States, Italy and Spain. T cells, B-cell-depleted T cells, or PBMCs provided the cDNA or gDNA that served as material.

Sequenced: peripheral blood. This chain links TRBV6-5 with TRBJ1-2, with D hard to call. This receptor was obtained from a man between 60 and 70 years old who had recovered from COVID-19. Here the CDR3 reads CASTRQSIGYGYTF. In DNA, the CDR3 is TGTGCCAGCACTAGGCAGTCAATTGGCTATGGCTACACCTTC.